This T cell receptor (beta chain) emerged from a study of Tregs in tolerant kidney transplant recipients. General study results and limits: For some patients, primers changed over time, blocking nucleotide-level comparison. No direct test of biological reproducibility was done here.

Here immunoSEQ multiplex PCR was the method, and the copy in TCRdb shows in-frame clones only, minus some. The repertoire holds tens of thousands of clones, with around 90% as singletons. With respect to this clone: Antigen unknown.

The germline V gene encodes CDR1 LNHNV and CDR2 YYDKDF (reference sequence). This CDR3 contains 16 residues. The ends were cut back, 0 bases at V and 1 base at J, with 12 bases in the middle. The nonmyeloablative bone marrow transplants came from related graft donors, with transient mixed chimerism. CD4+CD25+CD127- Tregs, CD4+CD25- non-Tregs, CD4 and CD8 cells were sorted. The specimen comprised CD4+ T cells from blood (PBMCs), sampled 24 months after the transplant. This TCR came from a human patient who received a combined kidney and bone marrow transplant. Some T cells may possibly be graft donor cells. The rearrangement joins TRBV15 to TRBJ1-1; TRBD1 is a possible D gene (5 bases). The CDR3: CATSRDPPQGNTEAFF. The CDR3 nucleotides are TGTGCCACCAGCAGAGATCCCCCCCAGGGGAACACTGAAGCTTTCTTT.